A selection of T cell receptor beta chains follows, all from one sample in a study of breast tumors, draining lymph nodes, adjacent tissues. Each CDR3 protein gets one entry after TCRdb re-called the multiplex PCR reads with MiXCR. The sample gives fewer than 150,000 distinct CDR3 sequences, around 20% of which show up once; 2% to 2.5% is in the top ten. The source material was axillary lymph node tissue. The receptor source for this set is a female donor with breast cancer. Some clones in this sample may be carry-over from other donors' samples. Each CDR3 is given with its conserved first and last residue. The order of the fields is D gene, J gene, clone size, V gene, CDR3 protein, CDR3 DNA. A D gene is named only where the DNA matches it firmly. The listing skips clone size in some rows; elsewhere it reads once, few, many or a size class.

d_gene: TRBD1
j_gene: TRBJ1-2
abundance: many
v_gene: TRBV6-5
CDR3aa: CASSAPGQGGYGYTF
CDR3nt: TGTGCCAGCAGTGCACCGGGACAGGGAGGCTATGGCTACACCTTC

d_gene: NA
j_gene: TRBJ2-7
abundance: many
v_gene: TRBV12-3/TRBV12-4
CDR3aa: CASSEPGQGEQYF
CDR3nt: TGTGCCAGCAGCGAACCGGGACAAGGCGAGCAGTACTTC

d_gene: TRBD1
j_gene: TRBJ2-1
abundance: many
v_gene: TRBV7-3
CDR3aa: CASRSLQGAVSEQFF
CDR3nt: TGTGCCAGCCGGTCGTTACAGGGGGCGGTTAGTGAGCAGTTCTTC

d_gene: NA
j_gene: TRBJ2-3
abundance: many
v_gene: TRBV7-3
CDR3aa: CASSLSSTDTQYF
CDR3nt: TGTGCCAGCAGCTTGAGTAGCACAGATACGCAGTATTTT

d_gene: NA
j_gene: TRBJ2-5
abundance: many
v_gene: TRBV6-2/TRBV6-3
CDR3aa: CASSYLIGGGDQETQYF
CDR3nt: TGTGCCAGCAGTTATCTAATAGGAGGGGGCGACCAAGAGACCCAGTACTTC

d_gene: NA
j_gene: TRBJ1-6
abundance: many
v_gene: TRBV6-1
CDR3aa: CASSASSGGTGSPLHF
CDR3nt: TGTGCCAGCAGTGCCTCCTCGGGGGGAACGGGCTCACCCCTCCACTTT

d_gene: NA
j_gene: TRBJ2-7
abundance: many
v_gene: TRBV30
CDR3aa: CAWSVAGNYEQYF
CDR3nt: TGTGCCTGGAGTGTGGCAGGAAACTACGAGCAGTACTTC

d_gene: TRBD1
j_gene: TRBJ1-2
abundance: many
v_gene: TRBV29-1
CDR3aa: CSVEGAVATGGYTF
CDR3nt: TGCAGCGTCGAGGGGGCGGTGGCGACGGGGGGCTACACCTTC

d_gene: TRBD2
j_gene: TRBJ2-4
abundance: NA
v_gene: TRBV10-1
CDR3aa: CASSDLADPKNIQYF
CDR3nt: TGCGCCAGCAGTGACCTAGCGGATCCCAAAAACATTCAGTACTTC

d_gene: TRBD2
j_gene: TRBJ2-1
abundance: few
v_gene: TRBV27
CDR3aa: CASSWGLTDNEQFF
CDR3nt: TGTGCCAGCAGTTGGGGACTAACTGACAATGAGCAGTTCTTC

d_gene: NA
j_gene: TRBJ2-5
abundance: many
v_gene: TRBV29-1
CDR3aa: CSVDDVLGAQETQYF
CDR3nt: TGCAGCGTTGACGATGTACTAGGGGCGCAAGAGACCCAGTACTTC

d_gene: TRBD2
j_gene: TRBJ2-1
abundance: many
v_gene: TRBV7-6
CDR3aa: CASSLPPWTSGRVNEQFF
CDR3nt: TGTGCCAGCAGCTTACCCCCTTGGACTAGCGGGAGGGTCAATGAGCAGTTCTTC